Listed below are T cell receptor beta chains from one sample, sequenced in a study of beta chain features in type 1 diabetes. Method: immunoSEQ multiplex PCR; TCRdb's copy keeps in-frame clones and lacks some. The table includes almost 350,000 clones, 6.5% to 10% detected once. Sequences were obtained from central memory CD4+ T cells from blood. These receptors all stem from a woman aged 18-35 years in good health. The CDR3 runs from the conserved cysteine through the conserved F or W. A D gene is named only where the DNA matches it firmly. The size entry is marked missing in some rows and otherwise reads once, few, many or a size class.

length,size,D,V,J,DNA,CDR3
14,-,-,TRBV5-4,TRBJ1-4,TGTGCCAGCAGCTACAGGCAGACTAATGAAAAACTGTTTTTT,CASSYRQTNEKLFF
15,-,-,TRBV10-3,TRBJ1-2,TGTGCCATCAGTGATCTGGGGTTGTCTAACTATGGCTACACCTTC,CAISDLGLSNYGYTF
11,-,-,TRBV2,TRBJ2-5,TGTGCCAGCAGTCCACTAGAGACCCAGTACTTC,CASSPLETQYF
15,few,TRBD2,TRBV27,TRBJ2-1,TGTGCCAGCAGCCGGACTAGCGGGAGGTACAATGAGCAGTTCTTC,CASSRTSGRYNEQFF
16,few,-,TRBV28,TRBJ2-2,TGTGCCAGCAGTTTCTCCCCTAGCGCGAACACCGGGGAGCTGTTTTTT,CASSFSPSANTGELFF
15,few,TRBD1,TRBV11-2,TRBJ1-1,TGTGCCAGCAGCTTTTCCCTACAGGGGTACTCTGAAGCTTTCTTT,CASSFSLQGYSEAFF
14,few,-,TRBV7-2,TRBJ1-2,TGTGCCAGCAGCTTAGAGTGGAGGGCGTCTGGCTACACCTTC,CASSLEWRASGYTF
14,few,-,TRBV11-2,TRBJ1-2,TGTGCCAGCAGCGCCGACGGATCTAACTATGGCTACACCTTC,CASSADGSNYGYTF
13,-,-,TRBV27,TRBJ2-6,TGTGCCACCCGGTGGTCTGGGGCCAACGTCCTGACTTTC,CATRWSGANVLTF
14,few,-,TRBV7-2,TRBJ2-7,TGTGCCAGCAGCCCAGTCGGGGGTGGCTACGAGCAGTACTTC,CASSPVGGGYEQYF
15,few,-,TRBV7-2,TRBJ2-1,TGTGCCAGCAGCCAAGACGGAGGTCTTAACAATGAGCAGTTCTTC,CASSQDGGLNNEQFF
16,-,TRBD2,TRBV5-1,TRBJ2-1,TGCGCCAGCAGCAAAGGGACTAGCGGTCTAGGGAATGAGCAGTTCTTC,CASSKGTSGLGNEQFF
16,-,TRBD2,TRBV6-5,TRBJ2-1,TGTGCCAGCAGTTATAGGGCTAGCGGGGGATACAATGAGCAGTTCTTC,CASSYRASGGYNEQFF
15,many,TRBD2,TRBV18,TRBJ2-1,TGTGCCAGCTCAGTGAGTCTAGCGGGCCTAAATGAGCAGTTCTTC,CASSVSLAGLNEQFF
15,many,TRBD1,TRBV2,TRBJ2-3,TGTGCCAGCAGTACGGGACAGGTTCGCACAGATACGCAGTATTTT,CASSTGQVRTDTQYF
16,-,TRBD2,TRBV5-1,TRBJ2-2,TGCGCCAGCAGCCCAATAGCGGGAGATGCCACCGGGGAGCTGTTTTTT,CASSPIAGDATGELFF
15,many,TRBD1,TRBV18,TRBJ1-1,TGTGCCAGCTCGGAACAGCCGGGACAGAGCGGGAAAGCTTTCTTT,CASSEQPGQSGKAFF
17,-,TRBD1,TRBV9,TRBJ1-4,TGTGCCAGCAGCGACGGGACAGGGGCTTACTACGGTGGAAAACTGTTTTTT,CASSDGTGAYYGGKLFF
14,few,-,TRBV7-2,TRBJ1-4,TGTGCCAGCAGCTTCCACGCAAACAGTGAAAAACTGTTTTTT,CASSFHANSEKLFF
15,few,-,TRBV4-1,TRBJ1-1,TGCGCCAGCAGGGACTTCCCCGCTATGAACACTGAAGCTTTCTTT,CASRDFPAMNTEAFF
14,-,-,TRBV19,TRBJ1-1,TGTGCCAGTAGTATAGAGGGGATGAACACTGAAGCTTTCTTT,CASSIEGMNTEAFF
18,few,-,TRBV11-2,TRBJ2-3,TGTGCCAGCAGCTCCCAATTTAACTTTTACTCCGGCACAGATACGCAGTATTTT,CASSSQFNFYSGTDTQYF
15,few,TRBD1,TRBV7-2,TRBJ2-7,TGTGCCAGCAGCTTACAAGGGGACAGGGCCTACGAGCAGTACTTC,CASSLQGDRAYEQYF
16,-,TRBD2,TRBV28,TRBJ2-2,TGTGCCAGCAGTTTATTTTCGGGACTAGCTCGGCGGGAGCTGTTTTTT,CASSLFSGLARRELFF
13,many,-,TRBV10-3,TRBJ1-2,TGTGCCGCACACAGTGGCACTAACTATGGCTACACCTTC,CAAHSGTNYGYTF
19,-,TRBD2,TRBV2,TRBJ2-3,TGTGCCAGCGGGGTTGACACGACTAGCGGGAGGGGGACCACAGATACGCAGTATTTT,CASGVDTTSGRGTTDTQYF
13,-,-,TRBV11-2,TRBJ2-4,TGTGCCAGCAGCTTTGGCCGGGAAAACATTCAGTACTTC,CASSFGRENIQYF
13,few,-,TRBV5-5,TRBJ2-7,TGTGCCAGCAGCCCCAGGGGAGGCTACGAGCAGTACTTC,CASSPRGGYEQYF
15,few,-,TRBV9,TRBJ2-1,TGTGCCAGCACCGAAGGTAGCGGCGGGTACAATGAGCAGTTCTTC,CASTEGSGGYNEQFF
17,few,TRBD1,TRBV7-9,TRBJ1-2,TGTGCCAGCAGCCCAGACAGGGGCTTTGGGTCCAACTATGGCTACACCTTC,CASSPDRGFGSNYGYTF
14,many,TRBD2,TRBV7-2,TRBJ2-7,TGTGCCAGCAGCCTACTAGCGAGCACCTACGAGCAGTACTTC,CASSLLASTYEQYF
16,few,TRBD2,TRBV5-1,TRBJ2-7,TGCGCCAGCAGCCGGGGACTAGCGGGAGTATCGGACGAGCAGTACTTC,CASSRGLAGVSDEQYF
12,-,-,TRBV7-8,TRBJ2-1,TGTGCCAGCAGCTTGACAGTCGGTGAGCAGTTCTTC,CASSLTVGEQFF
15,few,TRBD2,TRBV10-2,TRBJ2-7,TGCGCCAGCAGTGAAGTCGGACTAGCGGGAGTTGGACCGTACTTC,CASSEVGLAGVGPYF
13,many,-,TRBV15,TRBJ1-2,TGTGCCACCAGCAAAGCGGACAACTATGGCTACACCTTC,CATSKADNYGYTF
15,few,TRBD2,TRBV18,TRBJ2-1,TGTGCCAGCTCACCGGGACTAGCTGGGCTAGCGGGGCAGTTCTTC,CASSPGLAGLAGQFF
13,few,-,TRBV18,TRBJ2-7,TGTGCCAGCTCACCCCGAGACGGATACGAGCAGTACTTC,CASSPRDGYEQYF
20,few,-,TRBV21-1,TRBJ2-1,TGTGCCAGCAGCAAAGACGTAAGCGGGAGTTCCAGGGAAGAACCTGACAACGGGTTCTTC,CASSKDVSGSSREEPDNGFF